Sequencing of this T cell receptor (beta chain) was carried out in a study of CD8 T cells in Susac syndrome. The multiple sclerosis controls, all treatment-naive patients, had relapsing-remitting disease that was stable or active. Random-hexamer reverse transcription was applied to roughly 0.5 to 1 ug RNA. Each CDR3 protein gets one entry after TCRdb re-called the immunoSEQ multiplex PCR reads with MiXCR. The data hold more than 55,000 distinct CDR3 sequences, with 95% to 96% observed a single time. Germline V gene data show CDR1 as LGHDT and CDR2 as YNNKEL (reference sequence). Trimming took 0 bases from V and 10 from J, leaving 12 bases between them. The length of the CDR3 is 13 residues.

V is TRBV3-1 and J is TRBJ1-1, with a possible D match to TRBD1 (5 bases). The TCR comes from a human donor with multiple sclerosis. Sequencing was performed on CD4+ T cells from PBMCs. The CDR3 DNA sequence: TGTGCCAGCAGCCAAGAGGAGCAGGGTAGAGCTTTCTTT. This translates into CASSQEEQGRAFF.